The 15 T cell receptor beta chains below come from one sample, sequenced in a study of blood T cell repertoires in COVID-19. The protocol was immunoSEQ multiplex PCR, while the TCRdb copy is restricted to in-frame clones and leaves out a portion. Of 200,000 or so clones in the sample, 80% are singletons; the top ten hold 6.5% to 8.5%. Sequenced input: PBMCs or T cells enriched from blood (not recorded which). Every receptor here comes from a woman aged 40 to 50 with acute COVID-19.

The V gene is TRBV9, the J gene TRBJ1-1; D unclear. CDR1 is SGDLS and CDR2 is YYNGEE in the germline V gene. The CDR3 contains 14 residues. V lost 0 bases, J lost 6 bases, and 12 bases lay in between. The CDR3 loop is CASSVVAEAAEAFF. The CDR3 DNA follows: TGTGCCAGCAGCGTAGTGGCCGAAGCGGCTGAAGCTTTCTTT.

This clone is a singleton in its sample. The CDR3 spells CASSLASGGHLMNTEAFF. The CDR3 DNA is TGTGCCAGCAGCCTCGCTTCTGGGGGACATTTAATGAACACTGAAGCTTTCTTT. The chain combines TRBV7-3 with TRBJ1-1; a possible D gene is TRBD1 (6 bases). The CDR3 contains 18 residues. CDR1 and CDR2 from the germline V gene are SGHTA and FQGTGA. V was shortened by 5 bases and J by 0 bases, with 22 bases between the two germline ends.

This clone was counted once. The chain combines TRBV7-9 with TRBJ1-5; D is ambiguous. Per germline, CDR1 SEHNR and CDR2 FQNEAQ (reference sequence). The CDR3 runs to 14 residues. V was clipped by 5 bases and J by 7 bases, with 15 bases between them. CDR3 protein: CASSHPGTEQPQHF. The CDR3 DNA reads TGTGCCAGCAGCCATCCAGGCACAGAGCAGCCCCAGCATTTT. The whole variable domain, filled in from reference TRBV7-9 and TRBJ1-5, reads DTGVSQNPRHKITKRGQNVTFRCDPISEHNRLYWYRQTLGQGPEFLTYFQNEAQLEKSRLLSDRFSAERPKGSFSTLEIQRTEQGDSAMYLCASSHPGTEQPQHFGDGTRLSIL.

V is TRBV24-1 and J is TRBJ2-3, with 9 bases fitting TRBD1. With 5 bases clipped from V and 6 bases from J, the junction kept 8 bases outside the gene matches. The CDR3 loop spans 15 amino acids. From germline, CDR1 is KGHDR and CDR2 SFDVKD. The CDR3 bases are TGTGCCACCAGTGGGAGGACAGGGGCGACGGATACGCAGTATTTT. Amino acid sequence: CATSGRTGATDTQYF.

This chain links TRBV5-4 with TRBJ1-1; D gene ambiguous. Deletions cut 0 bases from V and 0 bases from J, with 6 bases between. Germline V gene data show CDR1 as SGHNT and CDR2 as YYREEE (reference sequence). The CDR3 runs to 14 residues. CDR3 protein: CASSLVSMNTEAFF. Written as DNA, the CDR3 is TGTGCCAGCAGCTTGGTTTCTATGAACACTGAAGCTTTCTTT.

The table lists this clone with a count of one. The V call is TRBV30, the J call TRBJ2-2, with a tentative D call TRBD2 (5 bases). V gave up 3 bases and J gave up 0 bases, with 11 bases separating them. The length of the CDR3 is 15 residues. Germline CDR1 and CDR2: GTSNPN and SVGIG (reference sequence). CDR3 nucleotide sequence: TGTGCCTGGAGGTTCCGGGGAGCGAACACCGGGGAGCTGTTTTTT. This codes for CAWRFRGANTGELFF.

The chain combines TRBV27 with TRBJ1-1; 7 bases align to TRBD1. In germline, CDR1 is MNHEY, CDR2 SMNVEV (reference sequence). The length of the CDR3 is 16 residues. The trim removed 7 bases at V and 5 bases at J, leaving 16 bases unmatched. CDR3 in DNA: TGTGCCAGCACCTCAATAGCGACAGGGTCGAATACTGAAGCTTTCTTT. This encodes CASTSIATGSNTEAFF.

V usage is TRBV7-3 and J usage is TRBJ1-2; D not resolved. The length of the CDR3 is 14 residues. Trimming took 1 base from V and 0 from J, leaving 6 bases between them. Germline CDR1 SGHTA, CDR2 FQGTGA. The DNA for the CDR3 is TGTGCCAGCAGCTTAAGTGGAGCTAACTATGGCTACACCTTC. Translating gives CASSLSGANYGYTF.

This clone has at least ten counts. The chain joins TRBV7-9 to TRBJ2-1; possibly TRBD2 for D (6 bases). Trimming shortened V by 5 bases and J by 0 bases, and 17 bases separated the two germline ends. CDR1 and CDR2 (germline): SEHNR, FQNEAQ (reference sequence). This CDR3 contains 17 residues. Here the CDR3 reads CASSRTGLRSSYNEQFF. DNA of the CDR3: TGTGCCAGCAGCCGCACGGGACTCAGAAGCTCCTACAATGAGCAGTTCTTC.

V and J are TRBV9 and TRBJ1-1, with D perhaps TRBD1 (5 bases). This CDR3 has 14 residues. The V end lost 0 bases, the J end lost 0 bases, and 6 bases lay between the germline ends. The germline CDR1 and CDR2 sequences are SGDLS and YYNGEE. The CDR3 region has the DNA TGTGCCAGCAGCGTAGGACAGCTGAACACTGAAGCTTTCTTT. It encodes CASSVGQLNTEAFF.

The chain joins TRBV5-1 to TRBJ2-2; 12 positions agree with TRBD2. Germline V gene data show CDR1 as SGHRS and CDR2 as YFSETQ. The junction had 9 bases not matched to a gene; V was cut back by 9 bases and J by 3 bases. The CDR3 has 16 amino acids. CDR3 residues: CATGKWTSGDTGELFF. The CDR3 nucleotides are TGCGCCACTGGGAAATGGACTAGCGGGGACACCGGGGAGCTGTTTTTT.

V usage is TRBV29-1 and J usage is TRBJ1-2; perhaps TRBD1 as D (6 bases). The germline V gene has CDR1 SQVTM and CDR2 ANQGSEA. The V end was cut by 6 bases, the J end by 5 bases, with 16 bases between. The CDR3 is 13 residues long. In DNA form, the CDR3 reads TGCAGCGTAAAGAAGGACAGCTCATATGGCTACACCTTC. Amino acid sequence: CSVKKDSSYGYTF.

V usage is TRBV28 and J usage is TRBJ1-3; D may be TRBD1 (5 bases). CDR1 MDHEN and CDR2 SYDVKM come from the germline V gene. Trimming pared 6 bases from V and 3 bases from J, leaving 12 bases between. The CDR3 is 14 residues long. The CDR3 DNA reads TGTGCCAGCAGCGGACGGGGGATTGGAAACACCATATATTTT. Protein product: CASSGRGIGNTIYF.

The CDR3 protein is CASSLDMASKTKETQYF. The CDR3 DNA reads TGTGCCAGCAGCTTAGATATGGCTAGCAAGACTAAAGAGACCCAGTACTTC. The V call is TRBV11-2, the J call TRBJ2-5; D might be TRBD2 (5 bases). The CDR3 consists of 17 residues. V gave up 0 bases and J gave up 3 bases, with 17 bases separating them. In germline, CDR1 is SGHAT, CDR2 FQNNGV.

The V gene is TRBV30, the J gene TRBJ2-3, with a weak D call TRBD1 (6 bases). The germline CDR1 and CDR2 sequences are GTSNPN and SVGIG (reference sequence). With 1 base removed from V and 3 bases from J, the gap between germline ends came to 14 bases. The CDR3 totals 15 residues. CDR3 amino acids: CAWSGTAIGTDTQYF. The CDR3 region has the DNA TGTGCCTGGAGTGGGACAGCCATTGGTACAGATACGCAGTATTTT. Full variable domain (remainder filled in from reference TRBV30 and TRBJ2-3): SQTIHQWPATLVQPVGSPLSLECTVEGTSNPNLYWYRQAAGRGLQLLFYSVGIGQISSEVPQNLSASRPQDRQFILSSKKLLLSDSGFYLCAWSGTAIGTDTQYFGPGTRLTVL.